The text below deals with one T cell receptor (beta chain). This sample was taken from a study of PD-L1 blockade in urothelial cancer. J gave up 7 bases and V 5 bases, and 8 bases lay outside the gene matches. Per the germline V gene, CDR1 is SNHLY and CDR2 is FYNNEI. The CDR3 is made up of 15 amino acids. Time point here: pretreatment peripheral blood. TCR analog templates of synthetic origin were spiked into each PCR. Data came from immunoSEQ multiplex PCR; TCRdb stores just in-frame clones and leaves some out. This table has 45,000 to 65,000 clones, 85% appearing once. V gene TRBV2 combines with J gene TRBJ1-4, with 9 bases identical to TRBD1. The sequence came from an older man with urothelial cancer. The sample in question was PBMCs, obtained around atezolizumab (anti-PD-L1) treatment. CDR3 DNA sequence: TGTGCCAGCAGTCCCCAACAGGGGGCAGGTGAAAAACTGTTTTTT. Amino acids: CASSPQQGAGEKLFF.